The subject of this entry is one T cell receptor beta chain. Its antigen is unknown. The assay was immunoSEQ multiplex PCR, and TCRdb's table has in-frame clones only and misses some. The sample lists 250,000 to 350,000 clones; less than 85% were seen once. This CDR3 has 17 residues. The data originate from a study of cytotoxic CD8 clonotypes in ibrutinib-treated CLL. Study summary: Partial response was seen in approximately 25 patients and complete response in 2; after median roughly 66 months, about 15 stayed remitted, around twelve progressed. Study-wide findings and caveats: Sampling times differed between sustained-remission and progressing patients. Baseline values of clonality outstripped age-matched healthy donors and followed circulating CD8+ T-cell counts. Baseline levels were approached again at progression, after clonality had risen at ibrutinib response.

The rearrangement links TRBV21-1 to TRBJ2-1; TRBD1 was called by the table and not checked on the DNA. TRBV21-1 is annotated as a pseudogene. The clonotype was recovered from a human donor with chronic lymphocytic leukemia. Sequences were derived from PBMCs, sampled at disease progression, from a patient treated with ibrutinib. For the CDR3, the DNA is TGTGCCAGCAGCAAAGCCGGGACAGGGGTCGGGTACAATGAGCAGTTCTTC. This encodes CASSKAGTGVGYNEQFF.